The T cell receptor beta chain under discussion was sequenced for a study of identical twins. This clonotype was picked up a small number of times. The length of the CDR3 is 16 residues. Germline V gene lookup returns CDR1 SGHNT and CDR2 YENEEA. J gave up 7 bases and V 4 bases, and 8 bases lay outside the gene matches. TCRdb fed the 5' RACE reads into MiXCR, producing one record per CDR3 protein. The sample yields 300,000 to 400,000 distinct CDR3 sequences, 9% seen once. The clonotype comes from a woman between 50 and 59 years old in good health. This chain connects TRBV11-3 to TRBJ2-3; TRBD2 aligns across 13 bases. The sequencing sample was made of naive T cells sorted from blood. The CDR3 reads CASSSRTSGRPNTQYF. The CDR3 region has the DNA TGTGCCAGCAGCTCCAGGACTAGCGGGAGACCCAATACGCAGTATTTT.